A single sample is the source of the 21 T cell receptor beta chains below, sequenced in a study of blood T cell repertoires in COVID-19 (dated by TCRdb to the early 2020s). The receptor library was made with the immunoSEQ multiplex PCR assay. Imported from immuneACCESS, the table was reduced by TCRdb to in-frame sequences with V and J called. These copies leave out some clones; in studies compared against another copy, an unresolved V gene accounts for under half, and the cause of the remainder is not known. The sample has roughly 58,000 clones on record, less than 85% of them singletons. More than 15% of the sample belongs to the ten largest clones. Sequencing was done on a sample of peripheral blood. These receptors were collected from a man between 70 and 80 years old with active COVID-19.

This clone was picked up one time. The rearrangement uses TRBV7-2 and TRBJ2-5; 7 bases fit TRBD2. The CDR3 totals 14 residues. CDR1 is SGHTA and CDR2 is FQGNSA in the germline V gene. V trimming: 5 bases; J trimming: 4 bases; junction bases outside the gene matches: 7. The CDR3 nucleotides are TGTGCCAGCAGCCCCTGGGAGGGTCGAGAGACCCAGTACTTC. It translates to CASSPWEGRETQYF. Full variable domain (remainder filled in from reference TRBV7-2 and TRBJ2-5): GAGVSQSPSNKVTEKGKDVELRCDPISGHTALYWYRQSLGQGLEFLIYFQGNSAPDKSGLPSDRFSAERTGGSVSTLTIQRTQQEDSAVYLCASSPWEGRETQYFGPGTRLLVL.

V and J are TRBV3-1 (or the pseudogene TRBV3-2) and TRBJ2-7; 10 bases agree with TRBD1. The CDR3 length is 15 residues. The J segment lost 3 bases and the V segment lost 4 bases, leaving 6 bases of the junction unmatched. Germline V gene data show CDR1 as LGHDT and CDR2 as YNNKEL (reference sequence). The chain's CDR3 is CASSPPGQGYYEQYF. CDR3 sequence (DNA): TGTGCCAGCAGCCCTCCGGGACAGGGGTACTACGAGCAGTACTTC.

V is TRBV7-2 and J is TRBJ2-7; the match to TRBD2 covers 7 bases. This CDR3 region has 14 residues. Germline V gene sequence: CDR1 SGHTA, CDR2 FQGNSA. J lost 3 bases, V lost 3 bases, and 5 bases had no gene match. The CDR3: CASSFRTSNYEQYF. DNA of the CDR3: TGTGCCAGCAGCTTCCGGACTAGTAACTACGAGCAGTACTTC.

CDR3 amino acids: CASSLVQGRAPLHF. The CDR3 DNA reads TGTGCCAGCAGCTTGGTACAGGGAAGGGCACCCCTCCACTTT. V usage is TRBV7-2 and J usage is TRBJ1-6; D possibly corresponds to TRBD1 (6 bases). CDR1 SGHTA and CDR2 FQGNSA come from the germline V gene. The V and J ends lost 3 bases and 11 bases respectively, with 14 bases between them. This CDR3 comprises 14 residues.

V and J are TRBV6-5 and TRBJ2-5, with TRBD2 as a possible D gene (5 bases). Between the trimmed V and J ends, which lost 0 bases and 3 bases, there was a span of 8 bases. Germline CDR1 MNHEY, CDR2 SVGAGI. This CDR3 has 14 residues. CDR3 in amino acids: CASSYSIGKETQYF. CDR3 coding DNA: TGTGCCAGCAGTTACTCGATCGGGAAAGAGACCCAGTACTTC.

The V gene is TRBV27, the J gene TRBJ2-4, with 7 nucleotides matching TRBD1. This CDR3 comprises 14 residues. V was pared by 8 bases and J by 9 bases, with 13 bases of the junction left unmatched. Germline CDR1 is MNHEY and CDR2 is SMNVEV (reference sequence). CDR3 DNA sequence: TGTGCCAGCGGGGCAGGGGACAGTGGGGGCATTCAGTACTTC. Its translation is CASGAGDSGGIQYF.

This chain connects TRBV18 to TRBJ1-1; 7 nucleotides agree with TRBD1. The germline V gene encodes CDR1 KGHSH and CDR2 LQKENI. The CDR3 is 14 residues long. After removal of 4 bases from V and 5 bases from J, the junction contained 7 bases not matched to a gene. The CDR3 loop is CASSLAEQGTEAFF. The CDR3 DNA sequence: TGTGCCAGCTCACTCGCCGAACAGGGGACTGAAGCTTTCTTT. Together with reference TRBV18 and TRBJ1-1, the CDR3 gives the full variable domain: NAGVMQNPRHLVRRRGQEARLRCSPMKGHSHVYWYRQLPEEGLKFMVYLQKENIIDESGMPKERFSAEFPKEGPSILRIQQVVRGDSAAYFCASSLAEQGTEAFFGQGTRLTVV.

This clone has just one count. The rearrangement joins TRBV5-1 to TRBJ2-5; D is perhaps TRBD1 (6 bases). Germline assignment: CDR1 SGHRS and CDR2 YFSETQ. CDR3 length: 16 residues. Trimming left V 1 base short and J 5 bases short, with 18 bases between. In nucleotides, the CDR3 is TGCGCCAGCAGCTTGAATAGACAGGAGACCGGGGAGACCCAGTACTTC. Protein sequence: CASSLNRQETGETQYF.

This chain uses TRBV2 with TRBJ2-5; D is possibly TRBD1 (6 bases). V lost 6 bases and J 1 base, leaving 9 bases between the germline ends. The CDR3 totals 13 residues. Germline V gives CDR1 SNHLY, CDR2 FYNNEI. The CDR3 DNA sequence: TGTGCCAGCAGCGGACAGTTCCAAGAGACCCAGTACTTC. It is translated as CASSGQFQETQYF.

This clone has a handful of counts. The V and J genes are TRBV6-2 or TRBV6-3 and TRBJ1-6; tentative D call: TRBD1 (6 bases). The CDR3 is 14 amino acids. V lost 6 bases to trimming and J lost 10 bases, with 16 bases between them. CDR1 and CDR2 (germline): MNHEY, SVGEGT. The CDR3 nucleotides are TGTGCCAGCAGCGTGGACAGCTTTGGGTCACCCCTCCACTTT. Residues: CASSVDSFGSPLHF.

This clone was seen once. The chain carries TRBV7-3 and TRBJ1-1; 7 bases line up with TRBD1. Per germline, CDR1 SGHTA and CDR2 FQGTGA. The CDR3 is made up of 14 amino acids. V lost 2 bases, J lost 2 bases, and 2 bases stayed unmatched. CDR3 region: CASSLGTANTEAFF. CDR3 DNA: TGTGCCAGCAGCTTAGGGACAGCTAACACTGAAGCTTTCTTT. The entire variable domain, with the rest obtained from reference TRBV7-3 and TRBJ1-1, is as follows: GAGVSQTPSNKVTEKGKYVELRCDPISGHTALYWYRQSLGQGPEFLIYFQGTGAADDSGLPNDRFFAVRPEGSVSTLKIQRTERGDSAVYLCASSLGTANTEAFFGQGTRLTVV.

V and J are TRBV15 and TRBJ1-1; D is perhaps TRBD1 (5 bases). Germline V CDR1 and CDR2: LNHNV, YYDKDF (reference sequence). The CDR3 spans 15 residues. Trimming took 0 bases from V and 0 from J, leaving 8 bases between them. DNA for the CDR3: TGTGCCACCAGCAGAGAGCCAGGGATGAACACTGAAGCTTTCTTT. Translation gives CATSREPGMNTEAFF.

The chain links TRBV6-2 or TRBV6-3 to TRBJ2-4; 13 bases match TRBD2. CDR3 size: 18 residues. Looked up from germline, CDR1 is MNHEY and CDR2 is SVGEGT. V shed 0 bases, J shed 2 bases, and the junction held 4 bases outside the gene matches. This CDR3 is CASSYSRTSGSSKNIQYF. The CDR3 region has the DNA TGTGCCAGCAGTTACTCGAGGACTAGCGGGAGTTCCAAAAACATTCAGTACTTC.

In this sample, this clone turned up once. The chain uses TRBV2 and TRBJ2-3; 8 bases agree with TRBD1. V lost 9 bases and J lost 6; bases outside the gene matches: 8. From germline, CDR1 is SNHLY and CDR2 FYNNEI. This CDR3 has 13 amino acids. The CDR3 is CASYLTGADTQYF. The DNA for the CDR3 is TGTGCCAGTTACTTGACAGGGGCCGATACGCAGTATTTT.

The chain has TRBV7-3 and TRBJ1-2; possibly TRBD1 for D (6 bases). The CDR3 sequence is 14 residues long. The germline CDR1 and CDR2 sequences are SGHTA and FQGTGA. Trimming shortened V by 5 bases and J by 6 bases, and 16 bases separated the two germline ends. The CDR3 reads CASSPNREFDGYTF. Here the CDR3 DNA reads TGTGCCAGCAGCCCGAACAGGGAGTTCGATGGCTACACCTTC.

V and J are TRBV11-1 and TRBJ1-2, with D perhaps matching TRBD1 (5 bases). Germline V gene sequence: CDR1 SGHAT, CDR2 FQDESV (reference sequence). V was clipped by 3 bases and J by 8 bases, with 19 bases between them. The CDR3 consists of 15 residues. The CDR3: CASSLGPAVIEGYTF. CDR3 DNA sequence: TGTGCCAGCAGCTTGGGGCCCGCGGTAATAGAAGGCTACACCTTC.

The V call is TRBV5-4, the J call TRBJ2-7, with 11 bases identical to TRBD1. CDR3 length: 14 residues. The germline V gene encodes CDR1 SGHNT and CDR2 YYREEE (reference sequence). The V segment lost 2 bases and the J segment 3 bases; nucleotides outside the gene matches: 1. CDR3 in DNA: TGTGCCAGCAGCTTAGGGACAGGGGGCTACGAGCAGTACTTC. This encodes CASSLGTGGYEQYF. Full variable domain (rest looked up from reference TRBV5-4 and TRBJ2-7): ETGVTQSPTHLIKTRGQQVTLRCSSQSGHNTVSWYQQALGQGPQFIFQYYREEENGRGNFPPRFSGLQFPNYSSELNVNALELDDSALYLCASSLGTGGYEQYFGPGTRLTVT.

This clone was recorded only once. This sequence joins TRBV19 and TRBJ2-1; 11 positions match TRBD1. The ends lost 5 bases at V and 9 bases at J; junction bases unmatched: 6. Germline CDR1 is LNHDA and CDR2 is SQIVND (reference sequence). The CDR3 has 14 amino acids. As DNA, the CDR3 is TGTGCCAGTAGTCACGGACAGGGGGCTAGTGAGCAGTTCTTC. This gives the protein CASSHGQGASEQFF.

The genes are TRBV2 and TRBJ2-1; TRBD2 is a possible D gene (6 bases). The CDR3 totals 11 residues. The V gene's germline CDR1 is SNHLY and CDR2 FYNNEI. The V end lost 6 bases, the J end lost 10 bases, and 10 bases lay between the germline ends. The CDR3 bases are TGTGCCAGCAGGTATAGCGGAGAGCAGTTCTTC. As protein: CASRYSGEQFF. The full variable domain, rest sourced from reference TRBV2 and TRBJ2-1, is EPEVTQTPSHQVTQMGQEVILRCVPISNHLYFYWYRQILGQKVEFLVSFYNNEISEKSEIFDDQFSVERPDGSNFTLKIRSTKLEDSAMYFCASRYSGEQFFGPGTRLTVL.

The chain combines TRBV5-1 with TRBJ1-4, with a tentative D call TRBD1 (5 bases). V shed 0 bases and J shed 0 bases, with 9 bases lying between them. The CDR3 has 16 amino acids. Germline V lookup: CDR1 SGHRS, CDR2 YFSETQ. CDR3 coding DNA: TGCGCCAGCAGCTTGGCCGGGGGAACAACTAATGAAAAACTGTTTTTT. It codes for CASSLAGGTTNEKLFF.

The CDR3 sequence is CASSSGQGWVSYEQYF. In DNA, the CDR3 is TGTGCCAGTTCCTCGGGACAGGGGTGGGTGTCCTACGAGCAGTACTTC. This chain connects TRBV28 to TRBJ2-7, with 10 positions matching TRBD1. This CDR3 contains 16 residues. J lost 1 base, V lost 9 bases, and 12 bases had no gene match. CDR1 is MDHEN, CDR2 SYDVKM, per germline. Supplemented by reference TRBV28 and TRBJ2-7, the full variable domain reads DVKVTQSSRYLVKRTGEKVFLECVQDMDHENMFWYRQDPGLGLRLIYFSYDVKMKEKGDIPEGYSVSREKKERFSLILESASTNQTSMYLCASSSGQGWVSYEQYFGPGTRLTVT.